The 11 T cell receptor beta chains given below trace back to one sample, sequenced in a study of Graves' ophthalmopathy and Graves' hyperthyroidism. The study amplified TCR beta CDR3 regions using RNA transcripts. A first-round RT-PCR used HTBI primers, followed by a second-round multiplex PCR. TCRdb reanalysed the multiplex PCR reads using MiXCR and keeps one entry per CDR3 protein. The sample includes over 650,000 distinct CDR3 sequences, over 40% of them seen just once. Sequenced sample: peripheral blood. All receptors come from an adult man with Graves' ophthalmopathy.

With respect to this clonotype: Possible read error: a much larger clone is one base away. The genes are TRBV7-2 and TRBJ1-2; 7 nucleotides line up with TRBD1. The CDR3 is 17 amino acids. V was pared by 2 bases and J by 4 bases, with 13 bases of the junction left unmatched. Germline V gene lookup returns CDR1 SGHTA and CDR2 FQGNSA. The CDR3 here is CASSLTSGTAFSYGYTF. CDR3 nucleotide sequence: TGTGCCAGCAGCTTAACGTCCGGGACAGCCTTTAGCTATGGCTACACCTTC.

The sample holds many counts of this clonotype. This chain uses TRBV2 with TRBJ1-2; 8 nucleotides align to TRBD1. Per the germline V gene, CDR1 is SNHLY and CDR2 is FYNNEI. Trimming removed 4 bases from V and 2 bases from J; junction bases left unmatched: 6. CDR3 length: 15 amino acids. The CDR3 DNA follows: TGTGCCAGCAGTGCATACAGGGGGGCGAACTATGGCTACACCTTC. Amino acid sequence: CASSAYRGANYGYTF.

In this sample, this clonotype turned up a few times. The CDR3 sequence is CASSQAQANTGELFF. CDR3 DNA sequence: TGCGCCAGCAGCCAAGCACAGGCGAACACCGGGGAGCTGTTTTTT. This chain joins TRBV4-3 and TRBJ2-2; possibly TRBD1 for D (5 bases). Per the germline V gene, CDR1 is LGHNA and CDR2 is YSLEER. This CDR3 has 15 residues. V was pared by 1 base and J by 0 bases, with 6 bases between.

This clonotype was counted ten times or more. The chain links TRBV5-1 to TRBJ1-1, with D perhaps TRBD1 (5 bases). The CDR3 is 14 amino acids. Germline loops: CDR1 SGHRS, CDR2 YFSETQ. Trimming left V 3 bases short and J 2 bases short, with 11 bases between. The CDR3 loop is CASSSSDSNTEAFF. DNA of the CDR3: TGCGCCAGCAGCTCCTCAGACAGCAACACTGAAGCTTTCTTT.

This clonotype was detected once. At one of its ends the junction is not consistent with the germline gene, which may arise from a read error. The V call is TRBV12-5, the J call TRBJ2-6, with 12 nucleotides matching TRBD2. Germline CDR1 is LGHNT and CDR2 is FRNRAP. The CDR3 runs to 16 residues. The CDR3 sequence is CVSGPGLAGGANVLTF. DNA for the CDR3: TGTGTTAGTGGCCCGGGACTAGCGGGCGGGGCCAACGTCCTGACTTTC.

This clonotype was counted ten times or more. This chain links TRBV7-9 with TRBJ2-7, with 9 bases fitting TRBD2. With V trimmed by 3 bases and J by 4 bases, 4 bases remained unmatched. The germline V gene encodes CDR1 SEHNR and CDR2 FQNEAQ (reference sequence). The CDR3 covers 14 residues. The CDR3 sequence is CASSLIAGDYEQYF. For the CDR3, the DNA is TGTGCCAGCAGCTTGATAGCGGGAGATTACGAGCAGTACTTC.

The chain couples TRBV2 to TRBJ1-1, with 11 bases that match TRBD1. Germline assignment: CDR1 SNHLY and CDR2 FYNNEI. There are 14 residues in the CDR3. The V gene end was trimmed by 9 bases and the J gene end by 6 bases; junction bases not matched to a gene: 9. The CDR3 spells CARSGQGGIAEAFF. The CDR3 DNA follows: TGTGCCAGATCGGGACAGGGGGGAATCGCTGAAGCTTTCTTT.

V gene TRBV15 combines with J gene TRBJ2-5; 9 positions agree with TRBD1. This CDR3 contains 16 residues. V trimming: 4 bases; J trimming: 5 bases; junction bases outside the gene matches: 11. Germline V lookup: CDR1 LNHNV, CDR2 YYDKDF (reference sequence). For the CDR3, the DNA is TGTGCCACCAGCATAGCCTGGACAGGGGAGTACGAGACCCAGTACTTC. Translating it yields CATSIAWTGEYETQYF.

The sample holds many counts of this clonotype. Here the CDR3 reads CASSSTGAYF. CDR3 nucleotide sequence: TGTGCCAGCAGCTCAACGGGGGCTTACTTC. The rearrangement joins TRBV5-8 to TRBJ2-5, with D perhaps TRBD1 or TRBD2 (6 bases each). CDR3 length: 10 residues. The germline CDR1 and CDR2 sequences are SGHTS and YDEGEE. V was pared by 3 bases and J by 14 bases, with 11 bases between.

In regard to this clonotype: An end of the junction differs from the germline gene, which may be a read error. The rearrangement links TRBV10-3 to TRBJ2-6; D perhaps matches TRBD2 (6 bases). The germline gives CDR1 ENHRY, CDR2 SYGVKD. CDR3 length: 15 amino acids. The CDR3 coding sequence is TGTGCCATCAGTGCCTGGACTACGGGGGTCAACGTCCTGACTTTC. It encodes CAISAWTTGVNVLTF.

Details on this clonotype: At one boundary the junction diverges from the germline segment, which might be a read error. The chain links TRBV7-9 to TRBJ2-7; D tentatively fits TRBD1 or TRBD2 (5 bases each). CDR1 and CDR2 from the germline V gene are SEHNR and FQNEAQ (reference sequence). CDR3 size: 14 residues. CDR3 region: CASILRDHSYEQYF. The DNA of the CDR3 is TGTGCCAGCATCTTAAGGGACCATTCCTACGAGCAGTACTTC.